These 9 T cell receptor beta chains share one sample of origin, sequenced in a study of glioma-infiltrating T cells after dendritic cell vaccination. Clones were read by immunoSEQ multiplex PCR, and TCRdb kept only the in-frame ones, dropping some. The data show tens of thousands of clones, with about nine tenths seen just once and around a sixth held by the top ten. The sequenced sample was blood, obtained before dendritic cell vaccination. These receptors all stem from a human donor with glioblastoma.

The rearrangement uses TRBV19 and TRBJ1-5; no definite D call. V was trimmed by 2 bases and J by 7 bases, leaving 6 bases between them. Germline assignment: CDR1 LNHDA and CDR2 SQIVND (reference sequence). The CDR3 is 12 residues long. For the CDR3, the DNA is TGTGCCAGTAGTATATCCGGGCAGCCCCAGCATTTT. This translates into CASSISGQPQHF.

V is TRBV7-9 and J is TRBJ1-2; no reliable D call. The CDR3 has 14 residues. The V and J ends lost 5 bases and 5 bases respectively, with 15 bases between them. Per germline, CDR1 SEHNR and CDR2 FQNEAQ (reference sequence). The CDR3 is CASSPGEGGYGYTF. The CDR3 nucleotides read TGTGCCAGCAGCCCCGGGGAGGGAGGATATGGCTACACCTTC.

The chain combines TRBV27 with TRBJ2-7, with 7 bases that match TRBD1. Germline CDR1 MNHEY, CDR2 SMNVEV (reference sequence). The CDR3 length is 14 residues. V shed 5 bases and J 3 bases; nucleotides not matched to a gene: 7. The CDR3 DNA reads as TGTGCCAGCAGTCACGGGACAGATCTCTACGAGCAGTACTTC. Translated: CASSHGTDLYEQYF.

The J gene is TRBJ2-3, the V gene TRBV19; TRBD2 might be the D (6 bases). Germline CDR1 LNHDA, CDR2 SQIVND (reference sequence). This CDR3 comprises 11 residues. Trimming removed 6 bases at V and 12 bases at J, with 13 bases between. In DNA, the CDR3 is TGTGCCAGTAGGGGCGGGACGGACCAGTATTTT. It translates to CASRGGTDQYF.

This clone has more than one count but fewer than ten. The rearrangement links TRBV6-6 to TRBJ2-1; unclear D gene. The germline V gene encodes CDR1 MNHNY and CDR2 SVGAGI (reference sequence). V was trimmed by 0 bases and J by 6 bases, leaving 9 bases between them. CDR3 length equals 14 residues. CDR3 loop: CASSYSETVNEQFF. CDR3 in DNA: TGTGCCAGCAGTTACTCGGAGACGGTCAATGAGCAGTTCTTC.

The chain employs TRBV2 and TRBJ2-7, with D perhaps matching TRBD1 (6 bases). CDR1 is SNHLY and CDR2 is FYNNEI in the germline V gene. CDR3 length equals 15 residues. V was shortened by 7 bases and J by 3 bases, with 19 bases between the two germline ends. The DNA of the CDR3 is TGTGCCAGCACCCGAGGGACACAGAATGTCTACGAGCAGTACTTC. It encodes CASTRGTQNVYEQYF.

The rearrangement links TRBV7-8 to TRBJ2-2; 9 bases map to TRBD2. The CDR3 is made up of 15 amino acids. Germline CDR1 and CDR2: SGHVS and FQNEAQ. J lost 8 bases, V lost 3 bases, and 7 bases had no gene match. The CDR3 sequence is CASSFLAGAAGELFF. CDR3 DNA: TGTGCCAGCAGCTTTTTAGCGGGGGCCGCTGGGGAGCTGTTTTTT.

The J gene is TRBJ2-7, the V gene TRBV2; D is perhaps TRBD2 (5 bases). The V end lost 6 bases, the J end lost 6 bases, and 15 bases lay between the germline ends. Per germline, CDR1 SNHLY and CDR2 FYNNEI. This CDR3 comprises 13 residues. CDR3 loop: CASRLETYGEQYF. Here the CDR3 DNA reads TGTGCCAGCAGACTAGAAACCTATGGCGAGCAGTACTTC.

This clone showed up just once. The V and J genes are TRBV19 and TRBJ1-5, with D perhaps TRBD1 (6 bases). The V and J ends lost 3 bases and 7 bases respectively, with 19 bases between them. Germline CDR1 LNHDA, CDR2 SQIVND (reference sequence). The CDR3 extends over 16 amino acids. This chain's CDR3 is CASSMGRGIESQPQHF. The DNA of the CDR3 is TGTGCCAGTAGTATGGGCAGGGGAATAGAGAGCCAGCCCCAGCATTTT.